This TCR beta chain was documented in a study of tumour-infiltrating T cells in Burkitt lymphoma. Looking at the study overall: Overall and progression-free survival were predicted by productive clonality.

The method was immunoSEQ multiplex PCR; TCRdb's version includes in-frame clones alone and lacks a portion of them. The sample has 10,000 or so clones, 62% seen once. The CDR3 runs to 14 residues. Germline-derived CDR1 and CDR2 are SGHRS and YFSETQ. V dropped 4 bases and J dropped 0 bases, with 10 bases sitting between them. This clone was detected a few times. The source is a human donor with diffuse large B-cell lymphoma. Material for sequencing was tumor tissue. This sequence joins TRBV5-1 and TRBJ1-1, with D possibly TRBD1 on 6 matching bases. CDR3 region: CASSHQGLNTEAFF. CDR3 bases: TGCGCCAGCAGCCATCAGGGGTTGAACACTGAAGCTTTCTTT. Full variable domain (missing parts from reference TRBV5-1 and TRBJ1-1): KAGVTQTPRYLIKTRGQQVTLSCSPISGHRSVSWYQQTPGQGLQFLFEYFSETQRNKGNFPGRFSGRQFSNSRSEMNVSTLELGDSALYLCASSHQGLNTEAFFGQGTRLTVV.